This T cell receptor (beta chain) originates from a study of neoadjuvant anti-PD-1 for oral cavity cancer. As for the study in general: Most patients had three to four biweekly doses of 3 mg/kg nivolumab before resection. Non-progressing patients received a fourth nivolumab dose near day 43, then surgery on days 50-56.

As regards this clone: The target antigen is unknown.

Whole-study results and caveats: Each response group had just three patients in TCR analyses.

Sequencing was performed with immunoSEQ multiplex PCR; in TCRdb, only in-frame clones are kept and a portion is missing. The sample includes about 6,800 clones, just under 75% of them seen just once. No culture or expansion preceded analysis of these blood cells. Trimming shortened V by 2 bases and J by 4 bases, and 15 bases separated the two germline ends. The CDR3 runs 15 residues. CDR1 is SEHNR and CDR2 is FQNEAQ in the germline V gene (reference sequence). This TCR derives from a person aged 35-79 years with oral cavity squamous cell carcinoma. The input for sequencing was PBMCs, taken before nivolumab (anti-PD-1) treatment. The chain combines TRBV7-9 with TRBJ2-7, with D possibly matching TRBD1 (5 bases). The CDR3 loop reads CASSLRSQSGYEQYF. CDR3 nucleotide sequence: TGTGCCAGCAGCTTAAGGTCGCAGTCAGGGTACGAGCAGTACTTC. Looking up the rest from reference TRBV7-9 and TRBJ2-7 gives the full variable domain: DTGVSQNPRHKITKRGQNVTFRCDPISEHNRLYWYRQTLGQGPEFLTYFQNEAQLEKSRLLSDRFSAERPKGSFSTLEIQRTEQGDSAMYLCASSLRSQSGYEQYFGPGTRLTVT.